This T cell receptor (beta chain) stems from a study of long-term antiretroviral therapy in people with HIV. At least two post-ART and at least one pre-ART PBMC sample were available for each donor. Version v3.0 of the immunoSEQ assay ran at survey level. The data were produced by immunoSEQ multiplex PCR, yet TCRdb's version contains in-frame clones alone and is incomplete. The table has 21,000 or so clones, 85% to 90% seen once. From germline, CDR1 is SGHNT and CDR2 YYREEE (reference sequence). The CDR3 runs to 13 residues. V was clipped by 3 bases and J by 7 bases, with 11 bases between them. Study results and caveats: Clonal expansions arising prior to ART prevailed in the repertoire at every time point. Adherence to ART, viral resistance and therapy changes lacked any data. It was observed that HIV repertoires exhibited narrower CDR3 length ranges than controls.

A note on this clone: Its target is not known.

V gene TRBV5-4 combines with J gene TRBJ2-1; tentatively, D is TRBD1 (6 bases). The source material was unsorted PBMCs, sampled 2.3 years after starting antiretroviral therapy. The clonotype comes from a man in his fifties or sixties with HIV. CDR3 sequence (DNA): TGTGCCAGCAGCTGGACAGTTGCTAATGAGCAGTTCTTC. This encodes CASSWTVANEQFF.